Listed here are 27 T cell receptor beta chains from one sample, sequenced in a study of blood T cell repertoires in COVID-19. The protocol was immunoSEQ multiplex PCR, while the TCRdb copy is restricted to in-frame clones and leaves out a portion. The sample holds 80,000 or so clones, approximately 90% seen once. Material for sequencing was peripheral blood. The receptors come from a man in his forties or fifties with acute or convalescent COVID-19.

V and J are TRBV3-1 (or the pseudogene TRBV3-2) and TRBJ1-2, with a possible D match to TRBD1 (6 bases). The CDR3 totals 14 residues. Trimming shortened V by 3 bases and J by 6 bases, and 14 bases separated the two germline ends. Germline CDR1 LGHDT, CDR2 YNNKEL (reference sequence). This chain's CDR3 is CASSHSSGTNGYTF. CDR3 DNA sequence: TGTGCCAGCAGCCACTCTTCCGGGACAAATGGCTACACCTTC.

This sequence joins TRBV28 and TRBJ2-5; maybe TRBD2 (6 bases). V was cut by 0 bases and J by 1 base, with 9 bases left in between. Germline assignment: CDR1 MDHEN and CDR2 SYDVKM. The CDR3 length is 15 residues. The CDR3 DNA sequence: TGTGCCAGCAGTTTATGGTCGGGAGCCCAAGAGACCCAGTACTTC. This sequence encodes CASSLWSGAQETQYF.

The chain joins TRBV20-1 to TRBJ2-4; D remains unclear. V was pared by 3 bases and J by 4 bases, with 10 bases between. CDR3 size: 13 residues. Per germline, CDR1 DFQATT and CDR2 SNEGSKA (reference sequence). The CDR3 protein is CSASTPGKNIQYF. DNA for the CDR3: TGCAGTGCTAGTACGCCCGGGAAAAACATTCAGTACTTC.

The V gene is TRBV5-1, the J gene TRBJ1-4; no firm D call. The CDR3 is 14 amino acids. V dropped 0 bases and J dropped 8 bases, with 11 bases sitting between them. Germline V gene data show CDR1 as SGHRS and CDR2 as YFSETQ. The CDR3 nucleotides are TGCGCCAGCAGCTTGGACGAGGTTCGGGAAAAACTGTTTTTT. Translation: CASSLDEVREKLFF.

In this sample, this clone turned up once. The V gene is TRBV25-1, the J gene TRBJ2-2; TRBD2 matches at 10 bases. Germline V CDR1 and CDR2: MGHDK, SYGVNS. V shed 10 bases, J shed 3 bases, and the junction held 5 bases outside the gene matches. The CDR3 is 14 amino acids. The CDR3 sequence: CATQGTSDTGELFF. The CDR3, as DNA: TGTGCCACCCAGGGGACTAGCGACACCGGGGAGCTGTTTTTT.

The chain couples TRBV5-1 to TRBJ1-3, with a weak D call TRBD1 (5 bases). Between the trimmed V and J ends, which lost 0 bases and 4 bases, there was a span of 8 bases. Germline CDR1 is SGHRS and CDR2 is YFSETQ. The CDR3 has 14 residues. CDR3 sequence reads: CASSLEGWGNTIYF. The CDR3 DNA reads as TGCGCCAGCAGCTTGGAGGGGTGGGGAAACACCATATATTTT. The full variable domain, rest sourced from reference TRBV5-1 and TRBJ1-3, is KAGVTQTPRYLIKTRGQQVTLSCSPISGHRSVSWYQQTPGQGLQFLFEYFSETQRNKGNFPGRFSGRQFSNSRSEMNVSTLELGDSALYLCASSLEGWGNTIYFGEGSWLTVV.

V and J are TRBV3-1 (or the pseudogene TRBV3-2) and TRBJ2-1; D possibly corresponds to TRBD2 (5 bases). The germline CDR1 and CDR2 sequences are LGHDT and YNNKEL (reference sequence). The CDR3 is made up of 14 amino acids. The V end was cut by 11 bases, the J end by 4 bases, with 18 bases between. In DNA form, the CDR3 reads TGTGCCTGCGCTGCGAATCGCGGGTACAATGAGCAGTTCTTC. Translating gives CACAANRGYNEQFF.

The V and J genes are TRBV29-1 and TRBJ2-3; a weak D match, TRBD2 (5 bases). The CDR3 contains 13 residues. In germline, CDR1 is SQVTM, CDR2 ANQGSEA. V lost 4 bases and J 4 bases, leaving 12 bases between the germline ends. CDR3 sequence (DNA): TGCAGCGTTGTCGGGGTCGGGGCAGATACGCAGTATTTT. Translation: CSVVGVGADTQYF.

The chain recombines TRBV27 with TRBJ2-3, with D possibly matching TRBD1 (5 bases). Germline CDR1 and CDR2: MNHEY and SMNVEV (reference sequence). The V end lost 0 bases, the J end lost 6 bases, and 10 bases lay between the germline ends. The CDR3 covers 14 residues. The CDR3 DNA follows: TGTGCCAGCAGTTTATCGGGGCCCTCGGATACGCAGTATTTT. Residues: CASSLSGPSDTQYF.

This rearrangement joins TRBV3-1 (or the pseudogene TRBV3-2) to TRBJ2-5; tentatively, D is TRBD1 (5 bases). The CDR3 loop spans 16 amino acids. Trimming shortened V by 0 bases and J by 4 bases, and 15 bases separated the two germline ends. Per germline, CDR1 LGHDT and CDR2 YNNKEL (reference sequence). The CDR3 sequence: CASSQDGAPPPETQYF. The DNA for the CDR3 is TGTGCCAGCAGCCAAGATGGGGCCCCGCCCCCAGAGACCCAGTACTTC.

This chain links TRBV18 with TRBJ1-2, with a possible D match to TRBD1 (6 bases). Trimming removed 3 bases at V and 6 bases at J, with 11 bases between. Germline CDR1 is KGHSH and CDR2 is LQKENI. The CDR3 extends over 13 amino acids. This CDR3 reads CASSPSAGDGYTF. The CDR3 region has the DNA TGTGCCAGCTCACCGTCGGCAGGGGATGGCTACACCTTC.

V is TRBV30 and J is TRBJ1-1, with D maybe TRBD1 (6 bases). Germline V gene data show CDR1 as GTSNPN and CDR2 as SVGIG (reference sequence). V dropped 3 bases and J dropped 0 bases, with 14 bases sitting between them. The CDR3 has 15 amino acids. CDR3 sequence reads: CAWRPPDRLNTEAFF. CDR3 DNA: TGTGCCTGGAGACCCCCAGACAGGTTGAACACTGAAGCTTTCTTT.

This clone was seen only once. This chain joins TRBV7-9 and TRBJ2-1; 9 nucleotides match TRBD1. The CDR3 has 16 amino acids. V dropped 5 bases and J dropped 0; count of bases not matched to a gene: 5. The germline gives CDR1 SEHNR, CDR2 FQNEAQ (reference sequence). DNA for the CDR3: TGTGCCAGCAGCGGGACAGGGTTCCTCTCCTACAATGAGCAGTTCTTC. It specifies CASSGTGFLSYNEQFF.

The J gene is TRBJ2-3, the V gene TRBV2, with D tentatively TRBD2 (6 bases). Germline CDR1 SNHLY, CDR2 FYNNEI. This CDR3 has 17 amino acids. Trimming took 3 bases from V and 1 from J, leaving 17 bases between them. CDR3: CASSDVGGGGGTDTQYF. Here the CDR3 DNA reads TGTGCCAGCAGTGACGTGGGAGGTGGGGGTGGCACAGATACGCAGTATTTT.

This clone was recorded a few times. The chain uses TRBV7-2 and TRBJ2-1, with D unclear. The CDR3 has 15 residues. The germline V gene encodes CDR1 SGHTA and CDR2 FQGNSA. V dropped 4 bases and J dropped 0 bases, with 10 bases sitting between them. The CDR3 reads CASSSAVRSYNEQFF. DNA for the CDR3: TGTGCCAGCAGCTCCGCCGTGCGCTCCTACAATGAGCAGTTCTTC.

The count of this clone is one. V usage is TRBV24-1 and J usage is TRBJ2-1; the match to TRBD2 covers 16 bases. The CDR3 length is 17 residues. CDR1 and CDR2 (germline): KGHDR, SFDVKD. Trimming cost V 1 base and J 9 bases; bases outside gene matches: 5. The CDR3 nucleotides are TGTGCCACCAGTGATTTCGGGACTAGCGGGAGGGCCGGTGAGCAGTTCTTC. This translates into CATSDFGTSGRAGEQFF.

The chain combines TRBV5-1 with TRBJ1-2, with 8 bases that match TRBD1. CDR1 SGHRS and CDR2 YFSETQ come from the germline V gene. V lost 4 bases and J lost 3; bases outside the gene matches: 8. This CDR3 comprises 15 residues. DNA of the CDR3: TGCGCCAGCAGCGTTACAGGGGGACGAGACTATGGCTACACCTTC. Its translation: CASSVTGGRDYGYTF. The variable domain in full, completed from reference TRBV5-1 and TRBJ1-2, reads KAGVTQTPRYLIKTRGQQVTLSCSPISGHRSVSWYQQTPGQGLQFLFEYFSETQRNKGNFPGRFSGRQFSNSRSEMNVSTLELGDSALYLCASSVTGGRDYGYTFGSGTRLTVV.

This chain connects TRBV6-5 to TRBJ2-3, with 9 bases matching TRBD2. This CDR3 spans 14 amino acids. The V segment lost 4 bases and the J segment 1 base; nucleotides outside the gene matches: 0. Germline-derived CDR1 and CDR2 are MNHEY and SVGAGI. The CDR3, as DNA: TGTGCCAGCAGTTTAGCGGGAGGCACAGATACGCAGTATTTT. Translated, it gives CASSLAGGTDTQYF.

This clone was counted between two and nine times. The V gene is TRBV12-3 or TRBV12-4, the J gene TRBJ1-6; TRBD1 matches at 7 bases. The CDR3 is 12 amino acids. V lost 6 bases and J lost 12; bases outside the gene matches: 5. CDR3 residues: CASRLNRGPLHF. CDR3 nucleotides: TGTGCCAGCAGACTCAACAGGGGACCCCTCCACTTT.

This clone was counted a single time. The J gene is TRBJ2-3, the V gene TRBV10-3; weak D call: TRBD1 (7 bases). This CDR3 spans 14 amino acids. Germline V CDR1 and CDR2: ENHRY, SYGVKD. Trimming pared 10 bases from V and 2 bases from J, leaving 16 bases between. CDR3 sequence reads: CATAGTDNTDTQYF. The CDR3 DNA sequence: TGTGCCACCGCGGGGACAGATAACACAGATACGCAGTATTTT.

The CDR3 here is CASRETGDNQPQHF. The CDR3 nucleotides read TGTGCCAGCAGAGAGACAGGGGACAATCAGCCCCAGCATTTT. V and J are TRBV6-5 and TRBJ1-5, with 8 bases matching TRBD1. The CDR3 loop spans 14 amino acids. With 6 bases clipped from V and 3 bases from J, the junction kept 4 bases outside the gene matches. CDR1 is MNHEY and CDR2 is SVGAGI in the germline V gene.

This rearrangement joins TRBV18 to TRBJ1-3, with D possibly TRBD1 on 6 matching bases. V was pared by 2 bases and J by 3 bases, with 11 bases between. This CDR3 comprises 15 residues. From germline, CDR1 is KGHSH and CDR2 LQKENI. Written as DNA, the CDR3 is TGTGCCAGCTCACCAATGGCAGGGGATGGAAACACCATATATTTT. Protein sequence: CASSPMAGDGNTIYF.

The chain combines TRBV28 with TRBJ2-1; 8 positions agree with TRBD2. Germline V gene sequence: CDR1 MDHEN, CDR2 SYDVKM. J was trimmed by 8 bases and V by 2 bases; bases with no gene match: 5. This CDR3 spans 14 amino acids. The DNA for the CDR3 is TGTGCCAGCAGTTTAAGCGGGAGATGGGATGAGCAGTTCTTC. It encodes CASSLSGRWDEQFF.

The J gene is TRBJ2-2, the V gene TRBV28; no clear D. This CDR3 is 14 amino acids long. V lost 3 bases and J lost 1, with 6 bases in between. Germline loops: CDR1 MDHEN, CDR2 SYDVKM. The CDR3 DNA reads TGTGCCAGCAGTTTTCGCGGGAACACCGGGGAGCTGTTTTTT. Residues: CASSFRGNTGELFF.

The CDR3 is CASSVGPGHSGNTIYF. The CDR3 DNA reads as TGTGCCAGCAGCGTAGGGCCGGGTCACTCTGGAAACACCATATATTTT. The genes are TRBV9 and TRBJ1-3; the D is unclear. V dropped 0 bases and J dropped 0 bases, with 10 bases sitting between them. This CDR3 is built from 16 residues. The germline CDR1 and CDR2 sequences are SGDLS and YYNGEE.

This clone was counted once. V and J are TRBV9 and TRBJ1-3; unclear D gene. V was clipped by 4 bases and J by 4 bases, with 12 bases between them. Germline CDR1 reads SGDLS; CDR2 reads YYNGEE. The length of the CDR3 is 14 residues. CDR3 sequence: CASSNAREGNTIYF. CDR3 bases: TGTGCCAGCAGCAACGCGAGAGAGGGAAACACCATATATTTT.

V gene TRBV7-2 combines with J gene TRBJ2-1; TRBD2 matches 9 bases. Germline V gene data show CDR1 as SGHTA and CDR2 as FQGNSA. This CDR3 is built from 16 residues. After removal of 0 bases from V and 5 bases from J, the junction contained 5 bases not matched to a gene. The CDR3 sequence is CASSLAGGGRDNEQFF. Written as DNA, the CDR3 is TGTGCCAGCAGCTTAGCCGGGGGCGGGAGGGACAATGAGCAGTTCTTC.